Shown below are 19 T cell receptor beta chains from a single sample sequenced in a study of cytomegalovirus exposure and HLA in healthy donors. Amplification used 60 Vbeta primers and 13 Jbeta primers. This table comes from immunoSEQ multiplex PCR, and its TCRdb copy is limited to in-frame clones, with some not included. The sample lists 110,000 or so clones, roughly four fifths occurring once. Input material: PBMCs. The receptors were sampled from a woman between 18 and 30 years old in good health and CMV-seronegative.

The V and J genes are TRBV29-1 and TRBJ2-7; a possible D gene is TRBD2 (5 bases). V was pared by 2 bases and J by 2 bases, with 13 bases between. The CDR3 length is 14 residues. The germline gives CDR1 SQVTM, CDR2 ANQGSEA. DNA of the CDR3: TGCAGCGTTGAATCAGGTTCGGAGGCCTACGAGCAGTACTTC. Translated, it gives CSVESGSEAYEQYF.

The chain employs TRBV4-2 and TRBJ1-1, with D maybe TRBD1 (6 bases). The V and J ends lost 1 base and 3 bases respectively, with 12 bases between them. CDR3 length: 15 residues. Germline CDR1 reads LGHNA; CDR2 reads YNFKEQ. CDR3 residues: CASSQVQGLDTEAFF. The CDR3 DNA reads TGTGCCAGCAGCCAAGTTCAGGGGCTTGACACTGAAGCTTTCTTT.

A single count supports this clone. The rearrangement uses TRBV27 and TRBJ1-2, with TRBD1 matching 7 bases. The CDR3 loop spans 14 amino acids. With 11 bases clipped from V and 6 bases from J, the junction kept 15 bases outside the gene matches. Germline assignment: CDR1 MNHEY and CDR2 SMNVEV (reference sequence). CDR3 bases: TGTGCCGCAGGAGTTTATGAGGGGGCGAATGGCTACACCTTC. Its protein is CAAGVYEGANGYTF.

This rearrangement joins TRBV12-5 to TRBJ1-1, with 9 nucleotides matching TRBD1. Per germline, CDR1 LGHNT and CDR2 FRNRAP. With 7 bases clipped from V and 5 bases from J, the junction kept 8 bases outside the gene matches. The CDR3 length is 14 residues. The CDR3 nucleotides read TGTGCTAGTGCCCTACGGGACAGGGTGACTGAAGCTTTCTTT. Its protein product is CASALRDRVTEAFF.

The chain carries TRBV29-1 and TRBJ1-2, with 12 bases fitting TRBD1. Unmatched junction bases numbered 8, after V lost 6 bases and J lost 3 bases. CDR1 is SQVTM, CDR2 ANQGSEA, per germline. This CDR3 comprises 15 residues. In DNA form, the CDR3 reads TGCAGCGTACTTGCCGGGACAGGGGGCGACTATGGCTACACCTTC. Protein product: CSVLAGTGGDYGYTF.

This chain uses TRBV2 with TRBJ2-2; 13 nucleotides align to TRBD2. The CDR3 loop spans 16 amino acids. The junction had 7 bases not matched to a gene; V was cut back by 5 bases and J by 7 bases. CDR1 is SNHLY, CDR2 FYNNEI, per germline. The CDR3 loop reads CASSSGTSGIVGELFF. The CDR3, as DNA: TGTGCCAGCAGTTCCGGGACTAGCGGGATCGTCGGGGAGCTGTTTTTT.

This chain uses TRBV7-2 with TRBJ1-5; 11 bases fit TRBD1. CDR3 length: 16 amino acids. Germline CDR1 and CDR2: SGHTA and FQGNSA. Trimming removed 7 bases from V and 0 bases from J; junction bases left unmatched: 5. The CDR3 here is CASTGQGAVSNQPQHF. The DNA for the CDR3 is TGTGCCAGCACCGGACAGGGGGCTGTTAGCAATCAGCCCCAGCATTTT.

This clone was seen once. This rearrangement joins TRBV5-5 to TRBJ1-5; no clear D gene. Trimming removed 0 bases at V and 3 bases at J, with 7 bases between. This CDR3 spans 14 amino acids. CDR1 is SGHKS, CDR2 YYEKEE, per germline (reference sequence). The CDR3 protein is CASSLDGNNQPQHF. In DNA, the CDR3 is TGTGCCAGCAGCTTGGACGGGAACAATCAGCCCCAGCATTTT.

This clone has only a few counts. The CDR3 here is CASSPSGGFGYTF. The CDR3 DNA reads TGTGCCAGCAGCCCATCGGGGGGCTTTGGCTACACCTTC. This chain links TRBV6-5 with TRBJ1-2, with TRBD1 as a possible D gene (6 bases). In germline, CDR1 is MNHEY, CDR2 SVGAGI. This CDR3 comprises 13 residues. Trimming cost V 6 bases and J 7 bases, with 15 bases left between them.

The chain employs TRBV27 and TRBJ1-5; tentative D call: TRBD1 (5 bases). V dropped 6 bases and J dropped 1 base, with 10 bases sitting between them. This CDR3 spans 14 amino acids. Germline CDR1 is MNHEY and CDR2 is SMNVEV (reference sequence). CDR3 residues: CASSSGGSNQPQHF. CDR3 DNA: TGTGCCAGCAGCTCCGGGGGGAGCAATCAGCCCCAGCATTTT.

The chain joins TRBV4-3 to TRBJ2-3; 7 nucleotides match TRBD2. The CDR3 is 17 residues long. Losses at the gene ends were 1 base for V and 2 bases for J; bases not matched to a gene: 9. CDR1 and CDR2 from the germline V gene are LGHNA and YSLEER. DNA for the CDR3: TGCGCCAGCAGCCAAGGGCGCGAAGCGGGGCTCACAGATACGCAGTATTTT. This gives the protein CASSQGREAGLTDTQYF.

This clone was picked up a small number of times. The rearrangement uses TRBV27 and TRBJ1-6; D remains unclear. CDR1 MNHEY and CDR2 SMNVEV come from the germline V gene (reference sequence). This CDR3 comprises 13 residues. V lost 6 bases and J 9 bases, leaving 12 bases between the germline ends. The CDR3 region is CASSPDWVSPLHF. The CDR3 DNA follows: TGTGCCAGCAGCCCCGACTGGGTTTCACCCCTCCACTTT.

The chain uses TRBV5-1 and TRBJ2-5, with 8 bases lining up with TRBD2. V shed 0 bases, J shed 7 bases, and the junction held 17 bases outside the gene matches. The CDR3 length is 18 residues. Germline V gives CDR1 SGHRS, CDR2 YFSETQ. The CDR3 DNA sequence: TGCGCCAGCAGCTTGGAGGTTAGCGGGACATCGAGTCTTGGGACCCAGTACTTC. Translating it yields CASSLEVSGTSSLGTQYF.

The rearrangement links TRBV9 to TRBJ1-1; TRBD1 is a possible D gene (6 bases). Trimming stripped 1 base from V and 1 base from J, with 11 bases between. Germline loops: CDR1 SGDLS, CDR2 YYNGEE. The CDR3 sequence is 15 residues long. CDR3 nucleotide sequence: TGTGCCAGCAGCGTATTGGACAGCCCGAACACTGAAGCTTTCTTT. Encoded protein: CASSVLDSPNTEAFF.

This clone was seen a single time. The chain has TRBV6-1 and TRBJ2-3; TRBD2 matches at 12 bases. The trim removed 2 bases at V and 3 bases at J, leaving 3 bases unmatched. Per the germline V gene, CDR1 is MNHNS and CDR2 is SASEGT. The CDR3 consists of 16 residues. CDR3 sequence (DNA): TGTGCCAGCAGTGAACTAGCGGGAGGGGGTACAGATACGCAGTATTTT. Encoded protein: CASSELAGGGTDTQYF.

The CDR3 loop is CASSQIGGQALYGYTF. CDR3 bases: TGTGCCAGCAGTCAAATAGGGGGACAGGCGCTTTACGGCTACACCTTC. The rearrangement links TRBV25-1 to TRBJ1-2; 8 bases agree with TRBD1. Per the germline V gene, CDR1 is MGHDK and CDR2 is SYGVNS. The CDR3 runs to 16 residues. J lost 8 bases, V lost 5 bases, and 16 bases had no gene match.

CDR3 nucleotide sequence: TGCAGCGTTGAAGACCTAGACAGGATCAACTCTGGAAACACCATATATTTT. It is translated as CSVEDLDRINSGNTIYF. The gene calls are TRBV29-1 and TRBJ1-3; weak D call: TRBD1 (6 bases). The CDR3 contains 17 residues. Between the trimmed V and J ends, which lost 0 bases and 0 bases, there was a span of 15 bases. The germline V gene encodes CDR1 SQVTM and CDR2 ANQGSEA.

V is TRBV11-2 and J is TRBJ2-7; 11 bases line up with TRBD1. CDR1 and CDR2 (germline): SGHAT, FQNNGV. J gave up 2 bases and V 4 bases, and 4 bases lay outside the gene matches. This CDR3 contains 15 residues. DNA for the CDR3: TGTGCCAGCAGCTGGACAGGGGGCCAAACCTACGAGCAGTACGTC. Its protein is CASSWTGGQTYEQYV.

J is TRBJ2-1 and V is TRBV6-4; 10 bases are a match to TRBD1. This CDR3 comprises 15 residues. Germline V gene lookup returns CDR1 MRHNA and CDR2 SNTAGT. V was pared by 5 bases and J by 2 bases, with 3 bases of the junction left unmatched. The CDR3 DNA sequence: TGTGCCAGCAGTAAGGGACAGGGGACCTACAATGAGCAGTTCTTC. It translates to CASSKGQGTYNEQFF.